The 20 T cell receptor beta chains presented below share a single source sample, sequenced in a study of blood T cell repertoires in COVID-19 (dated by TCRdb to 2018 to 2021). To prepare the library, the immunoSEQ multiplex PCR assay was applied. What TCRdb holds here is the immuneACCESS table cut down to in-frame rearrangements. Part of the clones is not present; checked against another copy, under half of the missing clones reflect an unresolved V gene, and the others are unexplained. The sample has under 350,000 clones on record, approximately 91% of them singletons. The ten largest clones represent under 2.5% of the sample. The sequenced sample consisted of peripheral blood. Receptors originate from a man aged 45-65 years with acute or convalescent COVID-19.

The chain recombines TRBV12-3 or TRBV12-4 with TRBJ1-2, with D perhaps TRBD1 (6 bases). V lost 4 bases and J lost 6, with 9 bases in between. The CDR3 is made up of 12 amino acids. Here the CDR3 reads CASSSRQDGYTF. The CDR3, as DNA: TGTGCCAGCAGTTCCCGACAGGATGGCTACACCTTC.

The chain carries TRBV27 and TRBJ1-6, with D unclear. The CDR3 is made up of 15 amino acids. The V and J ends lost 0 bases and 7 bases respectively, with 10 bases between them. CDR1 and CDR2 (germline): MNHEY, SMNVEV (reference sequence). Here the CDR3 reads CASSLSRTGNSPLHF. In DNA form, the CDR3 reads TGTGCCAGCAGTTTATCGCGGACGGGGAATTCACCCCTCCACTTT.

The chain carries TRBV5-4 and TRBJ2-5, with 10 bases lining up with TRBD2. CDR3 length: 16 amino acids. Looked up from germline, CDR1 is SGHNT and CDR2 is YYREEE (reference sequence). Germline trimming cut 0 bases from V and 5 bases from J; bases unmatched to any gene: 7. CDR3 bases: TGTGCCAGCAGCTTGGGGTGGCTAGCGGGGGTGGAGACCCAGTACTTC. This codes for CASSLGWLAGVETQYF.

V gene TRBV15 combines with J gene TRBJ2-3; the match to TRBD2 covers 10 bases. Germline assignment: CDR1 LNHNV and CDR2 YYDKDF (reference sequence). V gave up 4 bases and J gave up 5 bases; unmatched junction bases: 6. The CDR3 runs to 15 residues. This CDR3 reads CATSTLAGAGDTQYF. The CDR3 bases are TGTGCCACCAGCACTCTAGCGGGGGCGGGAGATACGCAGTATTTT.

V gene TRBV7-9 combines with J gene TRBJ1-1; the match to TRBD1 covers 8 bases. The germline V gene has CDR1 SEHNR and CDR2 FQNEAQ (reference sequence). This CDR3 has 12 residues. Trimming at V came to 3 bases and at J to 14 bases, leaving 8 bases not matched to a gene. This chain's CDR3 is CASSLLDRGPFF. CDR3 DNA: TGTGCCAGCAGCTTGCTAGACAGGGGCCCGTTCTTT. The full variable domain, with the rest looked up from reference TRBV7-9 and TRBJ1-1, is DTGVSQNPRHKITKRGQNVTFRCDPISEHNRLYWYRQTLGQGPEFLTYFQNEAQLEKSRLLSDRFSAERPKGSFSTLEIQRTEQGDSAMYLCASSLLDRGPFFGQGTRLTVV.

The chain is built from TRBV12-5 and TRBJ1-2; TRBD1 might be the D (5 bases). This CDR3 spans 13 amino acids. Germline V gene sequence: CDR1 LGHNT, CDR2 FRNRAP. V was clipped by 2 bases and J by 11 bases, with 15 bases between them. The chain's CDR3 is CASGLPPGGLYTF. CDR3 coding DNA: TGTGCTAGTGGTTTGCCTCCGGGGGGGTTGTACACCTTC.

V is TRBV5-1 and J is TRBJ2-5; 7 bases are a match to TRBD2. Germline CDR1 reads SGHRS; CDR2 reads YFSETQ. There are 13 residues in the CDR3. The J segment lost 5 bases and the V segment lost 1 base, leaving 2 bases of the junction unmatched. CDR3 nucleotide sequence: TGCGCCAGCAGCTTGATGGGGGGGGAGACCCAGTACTTC. Its translation: CASSLMGGETQYF.

The chain is built from TRBV7-9 and TRBJ1-2; 9 bases agree with TRBD1. Germline CDR1 and CDR2: SEHNR and FQNEAQ (reference sequence). The CDR3 length is 16 residues. V gave up 4 bases and J gave up 8 bases; unmatched junction bases: 14. The CDR3 sequence is CASSSRQGVYPDGYTF. Here the CDR3 DNA reads TGTGCCAGCAGCTCGAGACAGGGGGTCTATCCGGACGGCTACACCTTC.

CDR3 coding DNA: TGTGCCAGCATTCCGACAGGGGGCACAGATACGCAGTATTTT. Its translation: CASIPTGGTDTQYF. The chain couples TRBV6-5 to TRBJ2-3; 8 positions match TRBD1. This CDR3 comprises 14 residues. The V gene end was trimmed by 7 bases and the J gene end by 1 base; junction bases not matched to a gene: 4. Looked up from germline, CDR1 is MNHEY and CDR2 is SVGAGI.

J is TRBJ2-5 and V is TRBV10-3; 8 positions agree with TRBD2. The CDR3 sequence is 13 residues long. The V and J ends lost 7 bases and 3 bases, in that order; junction bases with no gene match: 4. Germline-derived CDR1 and CDR2 are ENHRY and SYGVKD. The chain's CDR3 is CAITPGREETQYF. The DNA of the CDR3 is TGTGCCATCACCCCCGGGAGGGAAGAGACCCAGTACTTC.

This chain links TRBV24-1 with TRBJ1-6; TRBD1 matches at 7 bases. The CDR3 totals 15 residues. With V trimmed by 1 base and J by 12 bases, 8 bases remained unmatched. CDR1 and CDR2 (germline): KGHDR, SFDVKD. CDR3 in DNA: TGTGCCACCAGTGATTTAAGGGGGCCCTTTTTACCCCTCCACTTT. It translates to CATSDLRGPFLPLHF.

The chain has TRBV5-4 and TRBJ1-2; tentatively, D is TRBD1 (6 bases). The CDR3 loop spans 14 amino acids. The germline gives CDR1 SGHNT, CDR2 YYREEE (reference sequence). Trimming left V 2 bases short and J 8 bases short, with 16 bases between. The CDR3 region has the DNA TGTGCCAGCAGCTTCGGGGGGGCCTTGAGGGGCTACACCTTC. Translating it yields CASSFGGALRGYTF.

The genes are TRBV5-5 and TRBJ1-1, with 9 bases identical to TRBD1. Germline values: CDR1 SGHKS, CDR2 YYEKEE (reference sequence). V lost 4 bases, J lost 1 base, and 2 bases stayed unmatched. The CDR3 length is 14 residues. The CDR3 nucleotides read TGTGCCAGCAGCGTGACAGGGGGGAACACTGAAGCTTTCTTT. Protein sequence: CASSVTGGNTEAFF. The full variable domain, in which reference TRBV5-5 and TRBJ1-1 provide the parts outside the CDR3, is DAGVTQSPTHLIKTRGQQVTLRCSPISGHKSVSWYQQVLGQGPQFIFQYYEKEERGRGNFPDRFSARQFPNYSSELNVNALLLGDSALYLCASSVTGGNTEAFFGQGTRLTVV.

This clone occurred once. The chain is built from TRBV2 and TRBJ2-5; D not certain. Germline CDR1 is SNHLY and CDR2 is FYNNEI. Trimming took off 3 bases at V and 5 bases at J, with 13 bases between the two ends. CDR3 size: 14 residues. CDR3 in DNA: TGTGCCAGCAGTGAGGCGAGCTCGAGGGAGACCCAGTACTTC. This gives the protein CASSEASSRETQYF.

The rearrangement joins TRBV6-5 to TRBJ2-2; perhaps TRBD1 as D (6 bases). Trimming left V 6 bases short and J 1 base short, with 12 bases between. This CDR3 spans 15 amino acids. Germline CDR1 and CDR2: MNHEY and SVGAGI. The CDR3 loop reads CASRTGTQNTGELFF. CDR3 DNA sequence: TGTGCCAGCAGAACCGGGACACAGAACACCGGGGAGCTGTTTTTT.

The chain links TRBV9 to TRBJ2-1, with TRBD1 matching 8 bases. This CDR3 is built from 15 residues. V shed 2 bases and J 8 bases; nucleotides not matched to a gene: 9. Germline assignment: CDR1 SGDLS and CDR2 YYNGEE. CDR3 amino acids: CASSVRDRNWDEQFF. CDR3 bases: TGTGCCAGCAGCGTCCGGGACAGGAACTGGGATGAGCAGTTCTTC.

The chain is built from TRBV7-9 and TRBJ1-2; D gene uncertain. CDR1 SEHNR and CDR2 FQNEAQ come from the germline V gene (reference sequence). Trimming cost V 7 bases and J 3 bases, with 15 bases left between them. The CDR3 is made up of 14 amino acids. The DNA of the CDR3 is TGTGCCAGCACGCCCGAGACGGGTGACTATGGCTACACCTTC. This codes for CASTPETGDYGYTF.

This chain joins TRBV7-9 and TRBJ1-3; D unresolved. CDR1 SEHNR and CDR2 FQNEAQ come from the germline V gene (reference sequence). The CDR3 contains 14 residues. V was pared by 0 bases and J by 0 bases, with 3 bases between. The CDR3 nucleotides are TGTGCCAGCAGCTTAGCTATCTCTGGAAACACCATATATTTT. Translated: CASSLAISGNTIYF.

The chain recombines TRBV5-1 with TRBJ1-3, with TRBD1 as a possible D gene (5 bases). The CDR3 is 14 residues long. Germline CDR1 and CDR2: SGHRS and YFSETQ. With 2 bases removed from V and 0 bases from J, the gap between germline ends came to 6 bases. This CDR3 is CASSFGGSGNTIYF. The CDR3 region has the DNA TGCGCCAGCAGCTTCGGGGGCTCTGGAAACACCATATATTTT.

The chain links TRBV30 to TRBJ2-1; 11 bases fit TRBD1. J lost 7 bases, V lost 3 bases, and 8 bases had no gene match. Germline V gene lookup returns CDR1 GTSNPN and CDR2 SVGIG (reference sequence). CDR3 size: 15 residues. This CDR3 reads CAWRGYRDRGNEQFF. Here the CDR3 DNA reads TGTGCCTGGAGGGGGTACCGGGACAGGGGGAATGAGCAGTTCTTC.